This entry lists 27 T cell receptor beta chains sequenced from one sample in a study of regulatory T cells in long-lasting Graves disease. Arm-PCR of CDR3 regions with iRepertoire HTBI primers generated TCR beta libraries. Using its own MiXCR run on the multiplex PCR reads, TCRdb lists one record per CDR3 protein. Of under 300,000 distinct CDR3 sequences in the sample, around 20% were seen once. Time point defined: newly diagnosed GD, antithyroid drugs for less than 3 months. The TCR library was made from RNA that had been extracted from PBMCs in TRIzol. This sample comprised peripheral blood mononuclear cells (PBMCs), obtained at new diagnosis, from a patient treated with antithyroid drugs. These receptors all come from a female donor with Graves disease.

This clonotype showed up many times. The chain recombines TRBV12-3 or TRBV12-4 with TRBJ2-1; D ambiguous. CDR3 length: 15 residues. Deletions cut 3 bases from V and 4 bases from J, with 13 bases between. The CDR3 sequence is CASSFGPPDYNEQFF. The CDR3 DNA follows: TGTGCCAGCAGTTTCGGACCCCCGGATTACAATGAGCAGTTCTTC.

This clonotype has only a few counts. This chain joins TRBV19 and TRBJ2-5; 7 positions match TRBD2. The CDR3 runs 15 residues. Germline V gene lookup returns CDR1 LNHDA and CDR2 SQIVND (reference sequence). The junction had 8 bases not matched to a gene; V was cut back by 4 bases and J by 3 bases. CDR3 nucleotide sequence: TGTGCCAGTAGTACATCGGGGGGAGGGAAAGAGACCCAGTACTTC. Its translation: CASSTSGGGKETQYF.

There are a few counts of this clonotype. The J gene is TRBJ1-6, the V gene TRBV2; 9 nucleotides align to TRBD1. CDR3 size: 12 residues. With 9 bases clipped from V and 8 bases from J, the junction kept 2 bases outside the gene matches. Germline lookup yields CDR1 SNHLY and CDR2 FYNNEI. Written as DNA, the CDR3 is TGTGCCAGGGGACAGGGTGATTCACCCCTCCACTTT. Encoded protein: CARGQGDSPLHF.

In its sample, this clonotype was seen many times. The V gene is TRBV7-3, the J gene TRBJ2-1, with a tentative D call TRBD2 (7 bases). CDR1 is SGHTA and CDR2 is FQGTGA in the germline V gene. Trimming cost V 4 bases and J 5 bases, with 21 bases left between them. CDR3 length equals 17 residues. The CDR3 sequence: CASSSRTSPGAHNEQFF. In DNA, the CDR3 is TGTGCCAGCAGCTCAAGGACTAGTCCGGGGGCGCACAATGAGCAGTTCTTC. Filled out from reference TRBV7-3 and TRBJ2-1, the complete variable domain reads GAGVSQTPSNKVTEKGKYVELRCDPISGHTALYWYRQSLGQGPEFLIYFQGTGAADDSGLPNDRFFAVRPEGSVSTLKIQRTERGDSAVYLCASSSRTSPGAHNEQFFGPGTRLTVL.

This clonotype was found many times. The chain is built from TRBV27 and TRBJ1-2; unclear D gene. Per the germline V gene, CDR1 is MNHEY and CDR2 is SMNVEV (reference sequence). V was shortened by 0 bases and J by 1 base, with 6 bases between the two germline ends. The length of the CDR3 is 14 residues. As DNA, the CDR3 is TGTGCCAGCAGTTTATCATCGGTTAACTATGGCTACACCTTC. It codes for CASSLSSVNYGYTF.

This clonotype was seen repeatedly, ten times or more. V and J are TRBV7-2 and TRBJ1-2; 7 nucleotides match TRBD1. This CDR3 is 14 amino acids long. V lost 4 bases and J lost 6; bases outside the gene matches: 8. Germline CDR1 is SGHTA and CDR2 is FQGNSA. The CDR3 DNA sequence: TGTGCCAGCAGCTCCCAGACAGGGTATGATGGCTACACCTTC. Its protein is CASSSQTGYDGYTF.

In this sample, this clonotype turned up many times. The genes are TRBV5-1 and TRBJ2-2, with no clear D. The germline V gene has CDR1 SGHRS and CDR2 YFSETQ. V lost 7 bases, J lost 4 bases, and 8 bases lay in between. This CDR3 contains 12 residues. The chain's CDR3 is CASGVTTGELFF. CDR3 coding DNA: TGCGCCAGCGGAGTTACCACCGGGGAGCTGTTTTTT.

This clonotype was detected ten times or more. The rearrangement links TRBV20-1 to TRBJ1-1; D is undetermined. The germline CDR1 and CDR2 sequences are DFQATT and SNEGSKA (reference sequence). V was shortened by 3 bases and J by 1 base, with 12 bases between the two germline ends. CDR3 size: 14 residues. For the CDR3, the DNA is TGCAGTGCTAGGGAGGGAGGTGCGAACACTGAAGCTTTCTTT. Residues: CSAREGGANTEAFF.

In its sample, this clonotype was seen many times. The chain uses TRBV3-1 and TRBJ2-1; weak D call: TRBD2 (6 bases). CDR1 LGHDT and CDR2 YNNKEL come from the germline V gene (reference sequence). The CDR3 has 16 residues. The V gene lost 3 bases and the J gene lost 0 bases, with 12 bases spanning the gap. The CDR3 sequence is CASSQYGRGSYNEQFF. The CDR3 nucleotides are TGTGCCAGCAGCCAGTATGGGCGGGGCTCCTACAATGAGCAGTTCTTC.

The CDR3 loop reads CSAREGTAYGYTF. The CDR3 DNA follows: TGCAGTGCTAGAGAGGGGACGGCTTACGGCTACACCTTC. The chain combines TRBV20-1 with TRBJ1-2, with D possibly matching TRBD1 (5 bases). V lost 0 bases, J lost 8 bases, and 13 bases lay in between. The CDR3 extends over 13 amino acids. Germline V lookup: CDR1 DFQATT, CDR2 SNEGSKA (reference sequence).

This clonotype was found many times. The rearrangement uses TRBV5-6 and TRBJ1-1; no clear D. The V and J ends lost 3 bases and 2 bases respectively, with 5 bases between them. Germline V CDR1 and CDR2: SGHDT, YYEEEE. The CDR3 contains 12 residues. In DNA form, the CDR3 reads TGTGCCAGCAGCTCGGACAACACTGAAGCTTTCTTT. This translates into CASSSDNTEAFF.

V usage is TRBV7-2 and J usage is TRBJ2-7; 9 bases match TRBD2. Per the germline V gene, CDR1 is SGHTA and CDR2 is FQGNSA. The CDR3 consists of 15 residues. The ends lost 2 bases at V and 6 bases at J; junction bases unmatched: 8. CDR3 protein: CASSLSAGGPREQYF. For the CDR3, the DNA is TGTGCCAGCAGCTTATCGGCGGGAGGGCCCCGCGAGCAGTACTTC. Combining the CDR3 with reference TRBV7-2 and TRBJ2-7 gives the whole variable domain GAGVSQSPSNKVTEKGKDVELRCDPISGHTALYWYRQSLGQGLEFLIYFQGNSAPDKSGLPSDRFSAERTGGSVSTLTIQRTQQEDSAVYLCASSLSAGGPREQYFGPGTRLTVT.

This clonotype was counted ten times or more. The chain carries TRBV6-4 and TRBJ1-1, with no clear D. Per the germline V gene, CDR1 is MRHNA and CDR2 is SNTAGT. There are 13 residues in the CDR3. V was clipped by 6 bases and J by 3 bases, with 11 bases between them. CDR3 loop: CASSAEIHTEAFF. The CDR3 DNA sequence: TGTGCCAGCAGCGCTGAGATTCACACTGAAGCTTTCTTT.

This clonotype was seen ten or more times. The rearrangement links TRBV6-1 to TRBJ1-1, with D hard to call. Germline lookup yields CDR1 MNHNS and CDR2 SASEGT. The CDR3 contains 13 residues. V was trimmed by 6 bases and J by 1 base, leaving 9 bases between them. The CDR3 sequence is CASRSKGNTEAFF. CDR3 sequence (DNA): TGTGCCAGCAGGTCAAAAGGGAACACTGAAGCTTTCTTT.

This clonotype was observed a few times. This CDR3 reads CASSQDVSGAGGYTF. The CDR3 region has the DNA TGCGCCAGCAGCCAAGATGTTTCGGGGGCGGGGGGCTACACCTTC. V gene TRBV4-3 combines with J gene TRBJ1-2, with D possibly TRBD1 on 6 matching bases. The length of the CDR3 is 15 residues. CDR1 is LGHNA, CDR2 YSLEER, per germline. V was clipped by 0 bases and J by 8 bases, with 16 bases between them.

This clonotype was counted at least ten times. The chain has TRBV6-5 and TRBJ2-5; no clear D gene. V lost 0 bases, J lost 1 base, and 9 bases lay in between. The germline V gene has CDR1 MNHEY and CDR2 SVGAGI. The CDR3 is 15 residues long. CDR3 loop: CASSYSLPSQETQYF. For the CDR3, the DNA is TGTGCCAGCAGTTACTCACTCCCGAGCCAAGAGACCCAGTACTTC.

The genes are TRBV6-1 and TRBJ2-3; 13 bases fit TRBD2. Trimming removed 5 bases from V and 4 bases from J; junction bases left unmatched: 6. Germline assignment: CDR1 MNHNS and CDR2 SASEGT. The CDR3 covers 16 residues. CDR3 region: CASSTTSGGAADTQYF. CDR3 DNA sequence: TGTGCCAGCAGTACCACTAGCGGGGGGGCGGCAGATACGCAGTATTTT.

The chain recombines TRBV14 with TRBJ2-2; tentative D call: TRBD2 (6 bases). The CDR3 extends over 18 amino acids. CDR1 SGHDN and CDR2 FVKESK come from the germline V gene. With 2 bases removed from V and 0 bases from J, the gap between germline ends came to 16 bases. The CDR3 loop reads CASSQYNAGLANTGELFF. Here the CDR3 DNA reads TGTGCCAGCAGCCAATACAATGCGGGGCTCGCGAACACCGGGGAGCTGTTTTTT.

This clonotype was seen many times. J is TRBJ2-5 and V is TRBV10-2, with TRBD1 identical over 9 bases. CDR1 and CDR2 (germline): WSHSY, SAAADI. This CDR3 comprises 14 residues. V shed 6 bases, J shed 1 base, and the junction held 3 bases outside the gene matches. CDR3 bases: TGCGCCAGCAGGGCGACAGGGGGCCAAGAGACCCAGTACTTC. Its translation is CASRATGGQETQYF.

This clonotype was picked up a small number of times. This may be a read error, as it is one base from a much larger clone. The chain joins TRBV20-1 to TRBJ2-3, with D possibly matching TRBD2 (5 bases). The CDR3 extends over 17 amino acids. V lost 5 bases, J lost 4 bases, and 25 bases lay in between. Germline assignment: CDR1 DFQATT and CDR2 SNEGSKA (reference sequence). CDR3 region: CSAFYIGEVESADTQYF. DNA of the CDR3: TGCAGTGCTTTCTATATCGGGGAAGTCGAGTCTGCAGATACGCAGTATTTT.

The V and J genes are TRBV12-3 or TRBV12-4 and TRBJ2-1, with D perhaps matching TRBD2 (7 bases). TRBJ2-5 matches the DNA end more closely, so the J call is doubtful. CDR3 length: 15 amino acids. The CDR3, as DNA: TGTGCCAGCAACCGAGGGGGAGGGCCGGGGGAGACCCAGTACTTC. Encoded protein: CASNRGGGPGETQYF.

This clonotype has a count of ten or more. The rearrangement joins TRBV9 to TRBJ2-1; 9 nucleotides match TRBD2. With V trimmed by 7 bases and J by 8 bases, 4 bases remained unmatched. Germline CDR1 SGDLS, CDR2 YYNGEE. The CDR3 has 12 amino acids. Here the CDR3 DNA reads TGTGCCAGCGGGGCTAGCGGGGATGAGCAGTTCTTC. Translated, it gives CASGASGDEQFF.

This chain uses TRBV20-1 with TRBJ2-3, with D possibly TRBD1 on 6 matching bases. The CDR3 totals 14 residues. Per the germline V gene, CDR1 is DFQATT and CDR2 is SNEGSKA (reference sequence). CDR3 DNA: TGCAGCGCTCCGGTGGGGGCTAGCACAGATACGCAGTATTTT. Amino acids: CSAPVGASTDTQYF.

The V call is TRBV6-2 or TRBV6-3, the J call TRBJ1-4; D not certain. V lost 8 bases, J lost 4 bases, and 11 bases lay in between. Germline CDR1 reads MNHEY; CDR2 reads SVGEGT. This CDR3 is 13 amino acids long. The DNA for the CDR3 is TGTGCCAGCGCAGAAACAGATAATGAAAAACTGTTTTTT. Amino acid sequence: CASAETDNEKLFF.

The chain employs TRBV5-6 and TRBJ2-1; a weak D match, TRBD1 (6 bases). V lost 7 bases to trimming and J lost 6 bases, with 17 bases between them. Germline-derived CDR1 and CDR2 are SGHDT and YYEEEE. The CDR3 runs 14 residues. CDR3 bases: TGTGCCAGCCTGGACAGCCGTTTTCTCAATGAGCAGTTCTTC. It codes for CASLDSRFLNEQFF.

Many counts were recorded for this clonotype. The gene calls are TRBV20-1 and TRBJ1-6, with TRBD1 matching over 11 bases. CDR3 length: 14 amino acids. The germline V gene has CDR1 DFQATT and CDR2 SNEGSKA (reference sequence). V trimming: 5 bases; J trimming: 7 bases; junction bases outside the gene matches: 4. The CDR3 spells CSARTGGSNSPLHF. CDR3 DNA: TGCAGTGCTCGGACAGGGGGCTCGAATTCACCCCTCCACTTT.

This clonotype has a handful of counts. The chain couples TRBV7-6 to TRBJ2-1; no reliable D call. V was pared by 5 bases and J by 3 bases, with 14 bases between. CDR3 length: 15 residues. The germline V gene has CDR1 SGHVS and CDR2 FNYEAQ. CDR3 amino acids: CASSALTGNYNEQFF. The DNA of the CDR3 is TGTGCCAGCAGCGCTCTAACTGGAAACTACAATGAGCAGTTCTTC.